Following are 19 T cell receptor beta chains from one sample sequenced in a study of OX40 agonist ivuxolimab in advanced cancers. Clones were sequenced by immunoSEQ multiplex PCR, and TCRdb holds only the in-frame ones, with some missing. The sample holds fewer than 55,000 clones, roughly nine tenths seen once. Sequenced here: CD4+ or CD8+ T cells sorted from blood, sampled in a trial of the OX40 agonist ivuxolimab. The receptors derive from an adult with an advanced solid tumor such as melanoma, head and neck, liver or kidney cancer.

The V call is TRBV9, the J call TRBJ1-3; no reliable D call. V lost 0 bases and J 0 bases, leaving 7 bases between the germline ends. The CDR3 has 15 amino acids. Germline V gene lookup returns CDR1 SGDLS and CDR2 YYNGEE. The CDR3 region is CASSVGLNSGNTIYF. For the CDR3, the DNA is TGTGCCAGCAGCGTAGGTCTTAACTCTGGAAACACCATATATTTT.

V gene TRBV9 combines with J gene TRBJ1-4; a weak D match, TRBD1 (5 bases). Looked up from germline, CDR1 is SGDLS and CDR2 is YYNGEE. This CDR3 comprises 15 residues. V was cut by 1 base and J by 3 bases, with 10 bases left in between. The CDR3 is CASSVLGDANEKLFF. CDR3 nucleotide sequence: TGTGCCAGCAGCGTACTAGGGGATGCTAATGAAAAACTGTTTTTT.

The rearrangement uses TRBV9 and TRBJ2-3, with unresolved D. The V end was cut by 0 bases, the J end by 1 base, with 3 bases between. CDR3 length: 13 residues. Germline V lookup: CDR1 SGDLS, CDR2 YYNGEE. This chain's CDR3 is CASSVAGTDTQYF. CDR3 sequence (DNA): TGTGCCAGCAGCGTAGCTGGCACAGATACGCAGTATTTT.

This sequence joins TRBV7-8 and TRBJ2-5; no firm D call. Trimming removed 2 bases at V and 0 bases at J, with 7 bases between. CDR1 and CDR2 (germline): SGHVS, FQNEAQ. The CDR3 covers 14 residues. In nucleotides, the CDR3 is TGTGCCAGCAGCTTACACAGAAACCAAGAGACCCAGTACTTC. As protein: CASSLHRNQETQYF. The whole variable domain, filled in from reference TRBV7-8 and TRBJ2-5, reads GAGVSQSPRYKVAKRGQDVALRCDPISGHVSLFWYQQALGQGPEFLTYFQNEAQLDKSGLPSDRFFAERPEGSVSTLKIQRTQQEDSAVYLCASSLHRNQETQYFGPGTRLLVL.

For the CDR3, the DNA is TGTGCCATCAGTGCACCCCCCTGGGCTAACTATGGCTACACCTTC. Translating it yields CAISAPPWANYGYTF. The chain employs TRBV10-3 and TRBJ1-2; D not certain. This CDR3 is 15 amino acids long. V lost 4 bases and J lost 0, with 12 bases in between. Germline-derived CDR1 and CDR2 are ENHRY and SYGVKD.

The rearrangement uses TRBV9 and TRBJ1-3; no clear D. The ends were cut back, 0 bases at V and 4 bases at J, with 14 bases in the middle. Germline V CDR1 and CDR2: SGDLS, YYNGEE. The CDR3 extends over 16 amino acids. Written as DNA, the CDR3 is TGTGCCAGCAGCGTAGACCCCGGGCCCCAGGGAAACACCATATATTTT. This codes for CASSVDPGPQGNTIYF.

The V gene is TRBV10-3, the J gene TRBJ1-1; possibly TRBD1 for D (5 bases). Trimming removed 6 bases from V and 1 base from J, with 12 bases in between. The length of the CDR3 is 14 residues. Germline-derived CDR1 and CDR2 are ENHRY and SYGVKD. CDR3 bases: TGTGCCATCAGAGGGTCGACAGCGAACACTGAAGCTTTCTTT. It translates to CAIRGSTANTEAFF.

This chain uses TRBV2 with TRBJ2-3; D is possibly TRBD1 (6 bases). The CDR3 contains 15 residues. The germline V gene has CDR1 SNHLY and CDR2 FYNNEI. The V end was cut by 5 bases, the J end by 0 bases, with 12 bases between. CDR3 sequence reads: CASSLGGTSTDTQYF. The CDR3 bases are TGTGCCAGCAGTTTAGGGGGAACTAGCACAGATACGCAGTATTTT.

CDR3 amino acids: CASSPTGGETQYF. DNA for the CDR3: TGTGCCAGCAGTCCGACAGGTGGGGAGACCCAGTACTTC. The chain carries TRBV6-6 and TRBJ2-5, with D tentatively TRBD1 (6 bases). The CDR3 consists of 13 residues. The ends were cut back, 5 bases at V and 5 bases at J, with 12 bases in the middle. Germline CDR1 is MNHNY and CDR2 is SVGAGI (reference sequence).

The chain links TRBV7-2 to TRBJ2-5; D gene uncertain. Trimming shortened V by 0 bases and J by 2 bases, and 4 bases separated the two germline ends. The CDR3 spans 13 residues. The germline V gene encodes CDR1 SGHTA and CDR2 FQGNSA. CDR3 sequence reads: CASSLARQETQYF. CDR3 bases: TGTGCCAGCAGCTTAGCACGTCAAGAGACCCAGTACTTC.

This chain links TRBV28 with TRBJ2-1; D may be TRBD2 (6 bases). V was trimmed by 10 bases and J by 13 bases, leaving 20 bases between them. CDR3 length equals 12 residues. Germline V gives CDR1 MDHEN, CDR2 SYDVKM. CDR3: CATRGLAHTQFF. The CDR3 bases are TGTGCCACCCGAGGGCTAGCGCACACCCAGTTCTTC.

This chain joins TRBV7-6 and TRBJ1-2; no definite D call. Per germline, CDR1 SGHVS and CDR2 FNYEAQ. V lost 1 base, J lost 3 bases, and 12 bases lay in between. The CDR3 consists of 15 residues. CDR3 residues: CASSLDTASHYGYTF. Here the CDR3 DNA reads TGTGCCAGCAGCTTAGACACGGCGAGCCACTATGGCTACACCTTC.

The chain is built from TRBV5-1 and TRBJ2-7; tentatively, D is TRBD2 (5 bases). The V end was cut by 4 bases, the J end by 3 bases, with 8 bases between. The CDR3 loop spans 12 amino acids. In germline, CDR1 is SGHRS, CDR2 YFSETQ. The CDR3 sequence is CASSGLDYEQYF. For the CDR3, the DNA is TGCGCCAGCAGCGGACTGGACTACGAGCAGTACTTC.

The rearrangement links TRBV5-6 to TRBJ1-5, with D tentatively TRBD1 (6 bases). CDR3 size: 16 residues. CDR1 and CDR2 from the germline V gene are SGHDT and YYEEEE. The V and J ends lost 3 bases and 0 bases respectively, with 13 bases between them. Here the CDR3 DNA reads TGTGCCAGCAGCTCCCAGGGGAGGAATAGCAATCAGCCCCAGCATTTT. Protein product: CASSSQGRNSNQPQHF.

The genes are TRBV11-2 and TRBJ2-6, with no clear D. Trimming took 5 bases from V and 5 from J, leaving 22 bases between them. The CDR3 runs to 18 residues. Germline V gene sequence: CDR1 SGHAT, CDR2 FQNNGV. The CDR3 region is CASSRGPSRQSRANVLTF. Here the CDR3 DNA reads TGTGCCAGCAGCAGAGGTCCATCTCGACAAAGTCGGGCCAACGTCCTGACTTTC.

V gene TRBV9 combines with J gene TRBJ2-5, with 8 bases lining up with TRBD1. V lost 1 base to trimming and J lost 5 bases; unmatched junction nucleotides: 4. The CDR3 runs to 14 residues. CDR1 is SGDLS and CDR2 is YYNGEE in the germline V gene. The CDR3 DNA reads TGTGCCAGCAGCGTACAGGGGGCCGGGGAGACCCAGTACTTC. Translation gives CASSVQGAGETQYF.

The genes are TRBV28 and TRBJ1-2; 7 positions agree with TRBD1. The length of the CDR3 is 15 residues. Losses at the gene ends were 6 bases for V and 5 bases for J; bases not matched to a gene: 12. Germline V CDR1 and CDR2: MDHEN, SYDVKM. The CDR3: CASRTGAGLLYGYTF. For the CDR3, the DNA is TGTGCCAGCAGAACAGGGGCCGGACTCTTATATGGCTACACCTTC.

The CDR3 loop is CSVEVTGQGAHEQFF. CDR3 DNA sequence: TGCAGCGTTGAAGTTACAGGACAGGGGGCCCATGAGCAGTTCTTC. The rearrangement links TRBV29-1 to TRBJ2-1; 11 positions match TRBD1. V lost 1 base and J lost 8; bases outside the gene matches: 7. The CDR3 is made up of 15 amino acids. Per the germline V gene, CDR1 is SQVTM and CDR2 is ANQGSEA.

The rearrangement joins TRBV18 to TRBJ1-1, with TRBD1 matching 7 bases. Germline V gene data show CDR1 as KGHSH and CDR2 as LQKENI. V gave up 4 bases and J gave up 1 base; unmatched junction bases: 3. The CDR3 is made up of 14 amino acids. CDR3 in DNA: TGTGCCAGCTCACAGGGGGCGTCGAACACTGAAGCTTTCTTT. Residues: CASSQGASNTEAFF.